The next 5 T cell receptor beta chains were all read from a single sample in a study of blood T cell repertoires in COVID-19. Assay used: immunoSEQ multiplex PCR; TCRdb lists only in-frame clones, some missing. The sample lists nearly 250,000 clones, about 83% seen once, with 5.5% to 6.5% in the top ten. The sequencing input was peripheral blood. These receptors originate from a woman older than 75 with COVID-19, enrolled during active disease.

In this sample, this clone turned up once. The V call is TRBV7-9, the J call TRBJ1-6, with 9 nucleotides matching TRBD1. The germline V gene has CDR1 SEHNR and CDR2 FQNEAQ (reference sequence). The junction had 3 bases not matched to a gene; V was cut back by 5 bases and J by 10 bases. The CDR3 has 13 amino acids. The CDR3 DNA reads as TGTGCCAGCAGCGCACAGGGGGCCTCACCCCTCCACTTT. Protein sequence: CASSAQGASPLHF.

The chain couples TRBV28 to TRBJ2-7, with no clear D. The CDR3 extends over 13 amino acids. Germline V CDR1 and CDR2: MDHEN, SYDVKM. Trimming shortened V by 5 bases and J by 1 base, and 9 bases separated the two germline ends. Here the CDR3 DNA reads TGTGCCAGCAGTCTGACAAATTCCTACGAGCAGTACGTC. This codes for CASSLTNSYEQYV.

J is TRBJ2-3 and V is TRBV29-1; 12 nucleotides match TRBD2. The CDR3 loop spans 16 amino acids. J lost 1 base, V lost 4 bases, and 6 bases had no gene match. Germline V gene data show CDR1 as SQVTM and CDR2 as ANQGSEA. Written as DNA, the CDR3 is TGCAGCGTTGTCTGGGGACTAGCGGGTCGCACAGATACGCAGTATTTT. Amino acid sequence: CSVVWGLAGRTDTQYF.

The rearrangement joins TRBV29-1 to TRBJ2-3, with D maybe TRBD2 (5 bases). The germline gives CDR1 SQVTM, CDR2 ANQGSEA. This CDR3 region has 12 residues. Trimming pared 5 bases from V and 0 bases from J, leaving 6 bases between. The CDR3 nucleotides are TGCAGCGTTCGGACTAGCACAGATACGCAGTATTTT. Its protein product is CSVRTSTDTQYF.

The chain has TRBV28 and TRBJ2-2; D not resolved. Germline V gene sequence: CDR1 MDHEN, CDR2 SYDVKM. The CDR3 covers 13 residues. V was cut by 5 bases and J by 4 bases, with 8 bases left in between. The CDR3 DNA follows: TGTGCCAGCAGTCCAGACTTCACCGGGGAGCTGTTTTTT. Amino acid sequence: CASSPDFTGELFF. The whole variable domain, filled in from reference TRBV28 and TRBJ2-2, reads DVKVTQSSRYLVKRTGEKVFLECVQDMDHENMFWYRQDPGLGLRLIYFSYDVKMKEKGDIPEGYSVSREKKERFSLILESASTNQTSMYLCASSPDFTGELFFGEGSRLTVL.